Below, 32 T cell receptor beta chains from the same sample are listed, as sequenced in a study of blood T cell repertoires in COVID-19. The assay was immunoSEQ multiplex PCR, and TCRdb's table has in-frame clones only and misses some. The sample has 330,000 or so clones; about 90% are singletons. Sequencing was done on a sample of PBMCs or T cells enriched from blood (not recorded which). Receptor source: a middle-aged man in a cohort exposed to, infected with or recovered from COVID-19 (not recorded which).

J is TRBJ1-1 and V is TRBV7-8; 7 bases line up with TRBD1. CDR1 is SGHVS and CDR2 is FQNEAQ in the germline V gene. CDR3 size: 15 residues. Trimming took 6 bases from V and 5 from J; bases not matched to a gene: 12. CDR3 sequence: CASRDPGQSWTEAFF. CDR3 DNA sequence: TGTGCCAGCAGAGATCCGGGACAGAGTTGGACTGAAGCTTTCTTT. The full variable domain, rest sourced from reference TRBV7-8 and TRBJ1-1, is GAGVSQSPRYKVAKRGQDVALRCDPISGHVSLFWYQQALGQGPEFLTYFQNEAQLDKSGLPSDRFFAERPEGSVSTLKIQRTQQEDSAVYLCASRDPGQSWTEAFFGQGTRLTVV.

The chain joins TRBV30 to TRBJ1-4, with D maybe TRBD1 (6 bases). CDR1 and CDR2 (germline): GTSNPN, SVGIG (reference sequence). V was pared by 6 bases and J by 2 bases, with 13 bases between. This CDR3 contains 14 residues. CDR3 DNA: TGTGCCTGTTCTCAGGGGTGGACTAATGAAAAACTGTTTTTT. Amino acids: CACSQGWTNEKLFF.

For this clone: It is likely a read error, because the conserved phenylalanine at the end of the CDR3 is missing. It is unclear where the CDR3 begins or ends on the DNA, so no DNA is shown, and the CDR3 is as TCRdb lists it. The J gene is TRBJ2-6, the V gene TRBV19; the table names TRBD1, a call not compared with the DNA. The CDR3 spans 9 amino acids, including both terminal residues. The germline V gene has CDR1 LNHDA and CDR2 SQIVND (reference sequence). The CDR3: CASSRVRSS.

This rearrangement joins TRBV24-1 to TRBJ2-1; 11 bases map to TRBD2. The trim removed 5 bases at V and 9 bases at J, leaving 8 bases unmatched. Germline assignment: CDR1 KGHDR and CDR2 SFDVKD. CDR3 size: 15 residues. CDR3 bases: TGTGCCACCAGTGTCCTGACTAGCGGGACCGCTGAGCAGTTCTTC. Amino acid sequence: CATSVLTSGTAEQFF.

V and J are TRBV11-3 and TRBJ1-1; no definite D call. Germline V gene sequence: CDR1 SGHNT, CDR2 YENEEA. CDR3 length equals 13 residues. Trimming removed 5 bases at V and 4 bases at J, with 11 bases between. CDR3: CASSRAEGTEAFF. CDR3 nucleotide sequence: TGTGCCAGCAGCAGAGCGGAGGGCACTGAAGCTTTCTTT. Full variable domain (outside the CDR3, taken from reference TRBV11-3 and TRBJ1-1): EAGVVQSPRYKIIEKKQPVAFWCNPISGHNTLYWYLQNLGQGPELLIRYENEEAVDDSQLPKDRFSAERLKGVDSTLKIQPAELGDSAVYLCASSRAEGTEAFFGQGTRLTVV.

The chain's CDR3 is CASSHTGIRSGNTIYF. The DNA for the CDR3 is TGTGCCAGCAGCCACACAGGGATTCGCTCTGGAAACACCATATATTTT. The chain combines TRBV7-9 with TRBJ1-3; D is perhaps TRBD1 (6 bases). From germline, CDR1 is SEHNR and CDR2 FQNEAQ (reference sequence). This CDR3 comprises 16 residues. Trimming stripped 5 bases from V and 0 bases from J, with 14 bases between.

The chain couples TRBV11-3 to TRBJ1-1; possible D gene TRBD1, 5 bases. Looked up from germline, CDR1 is SGHNT and CDR2 is YENEEA. CDR3 length: 13 amino acids. V dropped 6 bases and J dropped 7 bases, with 15 bases sitting between them. The CDR3, as DNA: TGTGCCAGCAGGGGGGGACCGGACCATGAAGCTTTCTTT. Amino acid sequence: CASRGGPDHEAFF. Full variable domain (missing parts from reference TRBV11-3 and TRBJ1-1): EAGVVQSPRYKIIEKKQPVAFWCNPISGHNTLYWYLQNLGQGPELLIRYENEEAVDDSQLPKDRFSAERLKGVDSTLKIQPAELGDSAVYLCASRGGPDHEAFFGQGTRLTVV.

The chain links TRBV6-5 to TRBJ2-7; perhaps TRBD1 as D (5 bases). Germline CDR1 is MNHEY and CDR2 is SVGAGI. The CDR3 is 13 amino acids. V lost 6 bases, J lost 2 bases, and 11 bases lay in between. The DNA for the CDR3 is TGTGCCAGCAGGGGGCTGAGCGCCTACGAGCAGTACTTC. It encodes CASRGLSAYEQYF.

This chain connects TRBV5-1 to TRBJ2-5; perhaps TRBD2 as D (6 bases). Looked up from germline, CDR1 is SGHRS and CDR2 is YFSETQ. Trimming shortened V by 6 bases and J by 5 bases, and 14 bases separated the two germline ends. The CDR3 totals 13 residues. DNA for the CDR3: TGCGCCAGCAATCGGGAGCCGGGTGAGACCCAGTACTTC. Amino acids: CASNREPGETQYF. Supplemented by reference TRBV5-1 and TRBJ2-5, the full variable domain reads KAGVTQTPRYLIKTRGQQVTLSCSPISGHRSVSWYQQTPGQGLQFLFEYFSETQRNKGNFPGRFSGRQFSNSRSEMNVSTLELGDSALYLCASNREPGETQYFGPGTRLLVL.

V and J are TRBV19 and TRBJ2-7; D gene uncertain. CDR3 length: 15 residues. The germline CDR1 and CDR2 sequences are LNHDA and SQIVND (reference sequence). V was trimmed by 2 bases and J by 1 base, leaving 12 bases between them. The CDR3 protein is CASSINLLISYEQYF. Written as DNA, the CDR3 is TGTGCCAGTAGTATAAACTTGCTTATATCCTACGAGCAGTACTTC.

The chain combines TRBV27 with TRBJ2-7, with D possibly matching TRBD2 (5 bases). The CDR3 contains 13 residues. Germline CDR1 is MNHEY and CDR2 is SMNVEV (reference sequence). With 3 bases removed from V and 6 bases from J, the gap between germline ends came to 12 bases. For the CDR3, the DNA is TGTGCCAGCAGTTTCCGCGGGTTCGTCGAGCAGTACTTC. It translates to CASSFRGFVEQYF.

The table lists this clone with a few counts. This chain links TRBV5-4 with TRBJ2-5, with 8 bases matching TRBD2. Germline V lookup: CDR1 SGHNT, CDR2 YYREEE (reference sequence). The CDR3 is 17 amino acids. J gave up 4 bases and V 2 bases, and 13 bases lay outside the gene matches. The CDR3 DNA reads TGTGCCAGCAGCTTAACTAGCGGAAAGAGAGTAGGAGAGACCCAGTACTTC. This codes for CASSLTSGKRVGETQYF.

The chain couples TRBV5-1 to TRBJ1-1; unclear D gene. The CDR3 consists of 15 residues. The V gene lost 0 bases and the J gene lost 1 base, with 10 bases spanning the gap. Germline values: CDR1 SGHRS, CDR2 YFSETQ. The CDR3 DNA is TGCGCCAGCAGCTTGGTTAAGCAGGCGAACACTGAAGCTTTCTTT. Its translation: CASSLVKQANTEAFF.

This clone came up once. This CDR3 is CASSQEAGRFDYGYTF. CDR3 coding DNA: TGTGCCAGCAGCCAAGAAGCAGGAAGGTTCGACTATGGCTACACCTTC. This sequence joins TRBV4-2 and TRBJ1-2; D is unclear. The CDR3 is made up of 16 amino acids. V was pared by 0 bases and J by 3 bases, with 14 bases between. Looked up from germline, CDR1 is LGHNA and CDR2 is YNFKEQ.

CDR3 nucleotide sequence: TGCAGCGTTTCTCAGGGGGGCACTGAAGCTTTCTTT. As protein: CSVSQGGTEAFF. This rearrangement joins TRBV29-1 to TRBJ1-1, with 7 bases identical to TRBD1. CDR3 length equals 12 residues. The germline gives CDR1 SQVTM, CDR2 ANQGSEA. Trimming removed 5 bases from V and 4 bases from J; junction bases left unmatched: 4.

This clone was recorded only once. CDR3 nucleotides: TGTGCCAGCAGCCTCAATACTTATACCGGGGAGCTGTTTTTT. Amino acids: CASSLNTYTGELFF. This sequence joins TRBV3-1 (or the pseudogene TRBV3-2) and TRBJ2-2, with unresolved D. This CDR3 comprises 14 residues. In germline, CDR1 is LGHDT, CDR2 YNNKEL (reference sequence). Trimming took 4 bases from V and 5 from J, leaving 11 bases between them.

This sequence joins TRBV5-1 and TRBJ2-7; maybe TRBD2 (6 bases). This CDR3 has 16 residues. Between the trimmed V and J ends, which lost 4 bases and 0 bases, there was a span of 17 bases. CDR1 and CDR2 from the germline V gene are SGHRS and YFSETQ. CDR3 sequence: CASSKVSGAASYEQYF. The CDR3 nucleotides read TGCGCCAGCAGCAAGGTTAGCGGAGCCGCCTCCTACGAGCAGTACTTC.

V usage is TRBV5-1 and J usage is TRBJ2-2, with D hard to call. Looked up from germline, CDR1 is SGHRS and CDR2 is YFSETQ. CDR3 size: 14 residues. V gave up 3 bases and J gave up 1 base, with 7 bases separating them. The CDR3 region is CASSSVVNTGELFF. CDR3 nucleotide sequence: TGCGCCAGCAGCTCGGTAGTGAACACCGGGGAGCTGTTTTTT.

The V gene is TRBV7-9, the J gene TRBJ2-5, with D perhaps TRBD2 (6 bases). Germline CDR1 is SEHNR and CDR2 is FQNEAQ (reference sequence). This CDR3 comprises 14 residues. The V and J ends lost 5 bases and 2 bases respectively, with 12 bases between them. CDR3 nucleotide sequence: TGTGCCAGCAGCCGGGACTCTTTACAAGAGACCCAGTACTTC. This codes for CASSRDSLQETQYF.

V is TRBV25-1 and J is TRBJ2-1; weak D call: TRBD1 (6 bases). The germline gives CDR1 MGHDK, CDR2 SYGVNS. The CDR3 consists of 12 residues. V lost 4 bases, J lost 7 bases, and 8 bases lay in between. The CDR3 sequence: CASSVQGNEQFF. The CDR3 bases are TGTGCCAGCAGTGTCCAGGGGAATGAGCAGTTCTTC. Drawing the rest from reference TRBV25-1 and TRBJ2-1, the complete variable domain is EADIYQTPRYLVIGTGKKITLECSQTMGHDKMYWYQQDPGMELHLIHYSYGVNSTEKGDLSSESTVSRIRTEHFPLTLESARPSHTSQYLCASSVQGNEQFFGPGTRLTVL.

This chain links TRBV10-3 with TRBJ2-6; D unresolved. Trimming left V 10 bases short and J 0 bases short, with 16 bases between. The CDR3 has 16 amino acids. Germline CDR1 ENHRY, CDR2 SYGVKD. CDR3 amino acids: CAKSRQRLSGANVLTF. CDR3 coding DNA: TGTGCCAAATCAAGGCAGCGACTCTCTGGGGCCAACGTCCTGACTTTC.

The chain uses TRBV25-1 and TRBJ2-6; D perhaps matches TRBD2 (6 bases). The CDR3 has 18 amino acids. Germline assignment: CDR1 MGHDK and CDR2 SYGVNS. Trimming removed 5 bases at V and 2 bases at J, with 19 bases between. The CDR3 DNA follows: TGTGCCAGCAGTCCACCGGGTAGCGGAATTACTGGGGCCAACGTCCTGACTTTC. Translation gives CASSPPGSGITGANVLTF.

The gene calls are TRBV5-1 and TRBJ2-1, with 9 bases lining up with TRBD2. CDR3 size: 15 residues. The germline CDR1 and CDR2 sequences are SGHRS and YFSETQ. With V trimmed by 0 bases and J by 5 bases, 3 bases remained unmatched. CDR3 protein: CASSLAASGNNEQFF. DNA for the CDR3: TGCGCCAGCAGCTTGGCGGCTAGCGGGAACAATGAGCAGTTCTTC.

The V call is TRBV3-1 (or the pseudogene TRBV3-2), the J call TRBJ1-2; D gene ambiguous. The CDR3 has 12 residues. CDR1 LGHDT and CDR2 YNNKEL come from the germline V gene (reference sequence). V lost 0 bases and J 8 bases, leaving 7 bases between the germline ends. The CDR3 region is CASSQDWRGYTF. DNA of the CDR3: TGTGCCAGCAGCCAAGATTGGAGGGGCTACACCTTC.

This clone has only one observation. The J gene is TRBJ2-1, the V gene TRBV5-1, with 13 bases lining up with TRBD2. The V segment lost 2 bases and the J segment 8 bases; nucleotides outside the gene matches: 16. The CDR3 has 19 amino acids. Looked up from germline, CDR1 is SGHRS and CDR2 is YFSETQ. The CDR3 sequence is CASSFLPSPTSGGADEQFF. CDR3 bases: TGCGCCAGCAGCTTCCTTCCTTCCCCCACTAGCGGGGGGGCGGATGAGCAGTTCTTC.

This CDR3 reads CASSKVGTYQRRGNQPQHF. The CDR3 coding sequence is TGTGCCAGCAGCAAAGTGGGGACTTACCAACGTAGGGGCAATCAGCCCCAGCATTTT. The chain carries TRBV21-1 and TRBJ1-5. TRBV21-1 is labeled a pseudogene. This CDR3 is 19 amino acids long.

The rearrangement links TRBV9 to TRBJ1-6; 10 nucleotides line up with TRBD1. This CDR3 region has 15 residues. V shed 5 bases and J 7 bases; nucleotides not matched to a gene: 6. Germline V gene lookup returns CDR1 SGDLS and CDR2 YYNGEE. This CDR3 is CASRAGTGENSPLHF. The CDR3 DNA is TGTGCCAGCAGGGCCGGGACAGGGGAAAATTCACCCCTCCACTTT.

The V gene is TRBV24-1, the J gene TRBJ2-1; D is undetermined. CDR3 length: 12 amino acids. Germline V CDR1 and CDR2: KGHDR, SFDVKD. Trimming stripped 8 bases from V and 7 bases from J, with 11 bases between. CDR3 amino acids: CATILEKNEQFF. The CDR3 DNA follows: TGTGCCACCATCCTAGAGAAGAATGAGCAGTTCTTC.

Here the CDR3 reads CASSVRDNEQFF. CDR3 sequence (DNA): TGTGCCAGCAGTGTTCGCGACAATGAGCAGTTCTTC. The chain combines TRBV27 with TRBJ2-1; no reliable D call. Deletions cut 5 bases from V and 5 bases from J, with 7 bases between. Germline V gene data show CDR1 as MNHEY and CDR2 as SMNVEV (reference sequence). This CDR3 spans 12 amino acids.

Concerning this clone itself: At one end the junction does not follow the germline gene, possibly because of a read error. The same CDR3 also results from other DNA sequences found in this sample. The chain uses TRBV7-8 and TRBJ2-1, with D perhaps matching TRBD2 (5 bases). The V gene's germline CDR1 is SGHVS and CDR2 FQNEAQ. The CDR3 contains 17 residues. The CDR3 sequence: CASSLGGGGSSYNEQFF. Here the CDR3 DNA reads TGTGCCAGCAGTTTAGGAGGCGGTGGTAGCTCCTACAATGAGCAGTTCTTC.

V usage is TRBV5-6 and J usage is TRBJ1-6; 10 bases match TRBD1. The CDR3 has 14 residues. Germline V gives CDR1 SGHDT, CDR2 YYEEEE. The J segment lost 7 bases and the V segment lost 5 bases, leaving 3 bases of the junction unmatched. The CDR3 coding sequence is TGTGCCAGCAGAGCGGGACAGGGGAATTCACCCCTCCACTTT. Amino acids: CASRAGQGNSPLHF.

This clone was observed a single time. CDR3 in DNA: TGTGCCAGCAGCGTAGCGATAGCGGGAAGCACAGATACGCAGTATTTT. Translating gives CASSVAIAGSTDTQYF. The gene calls are TRBV9 and TRBJ2-3; 8 positions agree with TRBD2. With 0 bases clipped from V and 0 bases from J, the junction kept 3 bases outside the gene matches. CDR3 length: 16 amino acids. Germline V gene sequence: CDR1 SGDLS, CDR2 YYNGEE. Looking up the rest from reference TRBV9 and TRBJ2-3 gives the full variable domain: DSGVTQTPKHLITATGQRVTLRCSPRSGDLSVYWYQQSLDQGLQFLIQYYNGEERAKGNILERFSAQQFPDLHSELNLSSLELGDSALYFCASSVAIAGSTDTQYFGPGTRLTVL.